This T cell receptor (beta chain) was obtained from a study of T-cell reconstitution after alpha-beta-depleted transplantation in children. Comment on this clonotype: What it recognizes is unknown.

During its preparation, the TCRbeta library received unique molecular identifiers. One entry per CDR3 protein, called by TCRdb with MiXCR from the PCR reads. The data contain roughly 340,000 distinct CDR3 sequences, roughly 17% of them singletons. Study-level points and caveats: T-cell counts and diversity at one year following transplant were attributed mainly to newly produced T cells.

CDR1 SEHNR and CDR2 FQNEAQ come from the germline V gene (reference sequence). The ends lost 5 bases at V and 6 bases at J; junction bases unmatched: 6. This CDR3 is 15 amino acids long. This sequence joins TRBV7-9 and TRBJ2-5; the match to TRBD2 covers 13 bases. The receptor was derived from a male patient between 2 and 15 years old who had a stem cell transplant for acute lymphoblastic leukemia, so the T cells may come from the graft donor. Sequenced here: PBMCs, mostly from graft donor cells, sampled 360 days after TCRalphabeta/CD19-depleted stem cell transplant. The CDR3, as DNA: TGTGCCAGCAGCACACTAGCGGGAGGGCCACAGACCCAGTACTTC. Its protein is CASSTLAGGPQTQYF. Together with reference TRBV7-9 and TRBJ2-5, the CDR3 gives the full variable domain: DTGVSQNPRHKITKRGQNVTFRCDPISEHNRLYWYRQTLGQGPEFLTYFQNEAQLEKSRLLSDRFSAERPKGSFSTLEIQRTEQGDSAMYLCASSTLAGGPQTQYFGPGTRLLVL.